This TCR beta chain was recorded in a study of CD8+CD57+ T cells in acquired aplastic anemia. Per the germline V gene, CDR1 is SEHNR and CDR2 is FQNEAQ (reference sequence). The CDR3 totals 16 residues. Trimming shortened V by 1 base and J by 12 bases, and 22 bases separated the two germline ends. For sequencing, patients were chosen who had shown expansion of CD8+CD57+ cells by flow cytometry. Genomic DNA provided the template from which TCR beta VDJ and CDR3 profiles were obtained. TCRdb recomputed calls from the reads with MiXCR, one row per CDR3 protein. The top ten clones hold roughly 42% of a sample with about 260,000 distinct CDR3 sequences, around 82% of them seen once.

The sequencing sample was made of sorted CD4+, CD8+, or CD8+CD57+ T cells (not recorded which) from PBMCs. This chain joins TRBV7-9 and TRBJ2-1; D unresolved. This receptor was identified in a human donor with aplastic anemia. DNA for the CDR3: TGTGCCAGCAGCTTAGATAGAGCCGAGCAGTGCGTCGGGCAGTTCTTC. This encodes CASSLDRAEQCVGQFF.